The rows below give T cell receptor beta chains drawn from one sample of a study of T cells after yellow fever vaccination. TCRdb fed the 5' RACE reads into MiXCR, producing one record per CDR3 protein. Of about 230,000 distinct CDR3 sequences listed, roughly 6.2% were seen once; the top ten hold roughly 1%. Sequenced material: CD4+ T cells sorted from PBMCs, taken on the day of the yellow fever booster vaccination. All receptors come from a man aged 25 to 45 who received the YFV17D yellow fever vaccine. CDR3s leave out the opening cysteine and the closing phenylalanine or tryptophan. Fields, in order: CDR3 length, J gene, V gene, CDR3 protein.

14	TRBJ1-3	TRBV6-5	ASSYSWGLSGNTIY
12	TRBJ2-7	TRBV7-9	ASSLSTISYEQY
14	TRBJ2-1	TRBV5-1	ASSLGSQSSYNEQF
15	TRBJ2-3	TRBV15	ATSRDLTSGSGNTQY
13	TRBJ2-1	TRBV15	ATNRDSQGYNEQF
14	TRBJ2-3	TRBV14	ASSQALDGSTDTQY
12	TRBJ1-1	TRBV20-1	SAPGGPRNTEAF
12	TRBJ2-2	TRBV29-1	SAHPTGSTGELF
13	TRBJ2-7	TRBV12-3/TRBV12-4	ASSLEPSVLYEQY
13	TRBJ2-7	TRBV11-2	ASSLVGTALGEQY
10	TRBJ2-3	TRBV12-3/TRBV12-4	ASSYSLDTQY
12	TRBJ2-7	TRBV6-1	ASRRLAGDDEQY
17	TRBJ2-3	TRBV11-2	ASSFLLPGLAGNTDTQY
13	TRBJ1-2	TRBV5-4	ASSLRETGTSGYT
15	TRBJ2-3	TRBV20-1	SAPGLGGGLGTDTQY
12	TRBJ2-1	TRBV5-1	ASSLGGDSVEQF
13	TRBJ2-1	TRBV20-1	SASFPGQSMHEQF
13	TRBJ2-6	TRBV29-1	SALDGSSGANVLT
13	TRBJ2-1	TRBV12-3/TRBV12-4	ASSLLATSYNEQF
13	TRBJ1-5	TRBV7-9	ASSLDGYSNQPQH
17	TRBJ2-7	TRBV4-2	ASSQLLGLAGESTYEQY
13	TRBJ2-1	TRBV10-3	AIKSPNSPYGEQF
16	TRBJ2-1	TRBV19	ASSAHTSGIFSYNEQF
14	TRBJ2-3	TRBV7-2	ASSSAASHPTDTQY
11	TRBJ2-5	TRBV9	ARSVTSGEPRY
14	TRBJ2-2	TRBV11-2	ASSPGLAGITGELF
13	TRBJ2-3	TRBV7-9	ASSFSGSGTDTQY
14	TRBJ2-2	TRBV12-3/TRBV12-4	ASSFFAGPNTGELF
9	TRBJ2-1	TRBV7-2	ASRLEFEQF
11	TRBJ2-6	TRBV12-3/TRBV12-4	ASRAGQRDVLT
12	TRBJ2-2	TRBV6-2/TRBV6-3	ASSSTGVPGELF
9	TRBJ2-1	TRBV13	ASSQSGEQF
10	TRBJ2-3	TRBV7-9	AILGSEDTQY
9	TRBJ2-1	TRBV3-1	ASSQGREQF
15	TRBJ2-1	TRBV10-3	AISVTPDWPSGDEQF
15	TRBJ1-3	TRBV28	ASSLSYVRSSGNTIY
14	TRBJ2-3	TRBV20-1	SATGIAGGPTDTQY
10	TRBJ2-1	TRBV27	ASKILGGEQF
11	TRBJ2-7	TRBV27	ASSTGGDHEQY
12	TRBJ2-3	TRBV20-1	SAKLAGATDTQY
13	TRBJ2-5	TRBV7-9	ASSPTLRGQETQY
16	TRBJ2-2	TRBV11-2	ASRKGALTGRITGELF
11	TRBJ2-3	TRBV11-2	ASSLDLTDTQY
11	TRBJ2-7	TRBV5-4	ASSFAGLYEQY
12	TRBJ2-3	TRBV20-1	SAYDTVSTDTQY
12	TRBJ2-7	TRBV7-8	ATKEGGLSYEQY
12	TRBJ1-5	TRBV18	ASSSGQGSQPQH
11	TRBJ2-7	TRBV7-3	ASSWSGKGEQY
14	TRBJ1-1	TRBV5-4	ASSLGTGRMGTEAF
14	TRBJ2-1	TRBV20-1	SASYQSIKQGNEQF
13	TRBJ2-7	TRBV7-2	ASSLGQTPTYEQY
15	TRBJ2-7	TRBV4-1	ASSQPPDSLRTYEQY
15	TRBJ2-2	TRBV5-1	ASSLGTSGRRPGELF